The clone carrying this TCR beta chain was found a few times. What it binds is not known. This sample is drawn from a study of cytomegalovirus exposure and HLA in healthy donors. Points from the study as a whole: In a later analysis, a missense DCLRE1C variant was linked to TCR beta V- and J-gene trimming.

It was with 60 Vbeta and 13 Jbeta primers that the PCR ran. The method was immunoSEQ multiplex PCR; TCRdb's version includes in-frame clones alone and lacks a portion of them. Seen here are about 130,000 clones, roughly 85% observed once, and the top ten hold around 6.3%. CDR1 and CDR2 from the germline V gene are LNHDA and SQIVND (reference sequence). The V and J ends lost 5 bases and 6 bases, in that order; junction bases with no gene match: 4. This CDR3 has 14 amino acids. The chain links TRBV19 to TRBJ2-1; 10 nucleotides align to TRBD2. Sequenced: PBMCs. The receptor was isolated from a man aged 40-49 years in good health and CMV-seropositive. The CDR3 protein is CASSEIAGGNEQFF. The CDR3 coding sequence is TGTGCCAGTAGTGAGATAGCGGGAGGCAATGAGCAGTTCTTC. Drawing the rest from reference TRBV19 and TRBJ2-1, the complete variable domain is DGGITQSPKYLFRKEGQNVTLSCEQNLNHDAMYWYRQDPGQGLRLIYYSQIVNDFQKGDIAEGYSVSREKKESFPLTVTSAQKNPTAFYLCASSEIAGGNEQFFGPGTRLTVL.